The clone carrying this T cell receptor beta chain has more than one count but fewer than ten. How the authors handled the data: Amplification from reference gene primers served as the basis for estimated nucleated cell counts. TCRdb's table, derived via immunoSEQ multiplex PCR, lists solely in-frame clones and lacks some. V, J and clone size reflect that table, while D and trimming were determined from the DNA. The data contain 25,000 to 30,000 clones, 84% of them singletons. The V end lost 2 bases, the J end lost 3 bases, and 14 bases lay between the germline ends. Germline assignment: CDR1 SNHLY and CDR2 FYNNEI. CDR3 length: 15 amino acids. This sample is drawn from a study of blood T cell repertoires in COVID-19. Study details: Nucleic acid was either cDNA or gDNA, and it came from T cells, B-cell-depleted T cells, or PBMCs.

The specimen was peripheral blood. The TCR sequence derives from a man aged 70 or older with active COVID-19. The chain couples TRBV2 to TRBJ2-7; D perhaps matches TRBD1 (6 bases). The CDR3 nucleotides are TGTGCCAGCAGTGAAAGTTTACTAGGGGGCTACGAGCAGTACTTC. This codes for CASSESLLGGYEQYF.